Described below is a single T cell receptor beta chain sequence and its context. Its antigen is currently not known. No much larger clonotype is one base removed from it; base qualities were not supplied. The sample has other DNA sequences that encode this CDR3 too. Including the terminal cysteine and phenylalanine, the CDR3 comprises 12 residues. The DNA shown is the 36-base CDR3, in frame from base 1. Between the V and J ends, shortened by 5 bases and 1 base respectively, the junction contains 5 bases. Looking up the germline V gene yields CDR1 SGHRS and CDR2 YFSETQ. This record comes from a study of shared clonotypes between healthy human individuals (dated by TCRdb to the early 2020s). Notes on the research overall: A few men and a couple of women, aged 18 to 49 years, made up the cohort. To increase sequencing depth and limit assay-specific biases, different laboratories used diverse techniques to prepare libraries and sequence TCR repertoires. Between about 0.8 and 9 billion PBMCs per donor were obtained by leukapheresis. For each donor, CD4 naive and CD4 memory were each given three plates, CD8 naive was given two plates, and CD8 memory was given one plate. To estimate repertoire size and how much clonotype sharing occurs between individuals, the study deeply sequenced the blood TCR repertoires of several healthy adults. The full study reports these points: Clonotypes shared by all four sorted-subset donors showed higher generation probabilities than non-shared clonotypes. Sampling was restricted to blood, and TCR repertoires in tissue are likely to differ from TCR repertoires in blood. Because the study included only a small number of donors, the genetic and exposure-history diversity represented was limited. Rarefaction of sorted-subset datasets indicated incomplete sequencing despite the large sequencing depth. Estimated clonotype richness was generally larger for naive than for memory subsets. When a handful of donors were compared, the shared fraction of clonotypes was around 5% for naive CD4, less than 4% for naive CD8, 2% to 2.5% for memory CD4, and under 0.5% for memory CD8. Pairwise subsampling led to the expectation that sequencing depth would affect the degree of clonotype sharing among donors.

Using the deep immunoSEQ assay, TCR CDR3 regions were amplified from genomic DNA by multiplex PCR. Extracted genomic DNA from each cell subset was spread evenly across all wells of several immunoSEQ 96-well plates, with each plate serving as a replicate. For sorted subsets, roughly 200 ng genomic DNA, equal to tens of thousands of T cell genomes, was loaded into each replicate PCR. Purified libraries were measured with a Qubit 3.0 fluorometer, size-checked on a Bioanalyzer 2100, and measured again with the KAPA Library Quantification kit. Every immunoSEQ 96-well plate was sequenced on a separate single-read 150-cycle Illumina NextSeq 550 flow cell. In the paper's pipeline: Because the immunoSEQ output held only junctional sequences and lacked quality scores, the filtering could not match the filtering applied to full-length reads. Sequences were annotated with PyIR, a Python wrapper for IgBLAST v1.9, and V/J genes and CDR3 were assigned using IMGT germline references. Reads were removed for weak V/J assignments (E-value above 1e-6), missing CDR3, stop codons, out-of-frame junctions, or ambiguous translated residues. V3J clonotypes were defined as sequences sharing the same inferred V gene, J gene, and CDR3 amino acid sequence. The percentage overlap between two repertoires was calculated by dividing the number of shared unique clonotypes by the size of the smaller repertoire. Richness of each repertoire was evaluated using RTK rarefaction, the Chao1 estimator, and Recon v2.1 estimates of unobserved clonotypes. Generation probabilities were computed with OLGA for all TCRbeta clonotypes obtained by the gDNA method from several donors. TCRdb holds this immuneACCESS table with in-frame rearrangements only. Some clones are missing; in checked studies, unresolved V genes explain under half, and the rest has no known cause. V, J and clone size derive from that table, while D and trimming were established from the DNA sequence. The sample yields about 2 million clones; around 95% were counted once. The ten largest clones capture roughly 0.13% of the sample.

Healthy HIV-negative adults with no recently reported acute infections or vaccinations were included as donors. Only Caucasian adults living in Nashville, Tennessee, USA were represented among the donors. CD4+ T cells were enriched by magnetic negative selection; naive cells were then positively selected on CD45RA, and the negative fraction formed the memory subset. Blood was collected by leukapheresis, and PBMCs were isolated by Ficoll-Histopaque density gradient centrifugation and then cryopreserved in liquid nitrogen vapor phase. Analytical flow cytometry was used to check the purity and quantity of each magnetically sorted T cell population. Genomic DNA was isolated from each sorted fraction and quantified by UV absorbance on a Nanodrop 2000c.

The sequenced sample consisted of naive CD4+ T cells sorted from blood. The sample's cell subset or site label, in plain terms: CD45RA+ positively selected. Recombination connected TRBV5-1 to TRBJ2-3; the D gene cannot be resolved reliably. This receptor was taken from a man between 18 and 29 years old in good health. The DNA is TGCGCCAGCAGTGTTGGCACAGATACGCAGTATTTT. Its protein reads: CASSVGTDTQYF.